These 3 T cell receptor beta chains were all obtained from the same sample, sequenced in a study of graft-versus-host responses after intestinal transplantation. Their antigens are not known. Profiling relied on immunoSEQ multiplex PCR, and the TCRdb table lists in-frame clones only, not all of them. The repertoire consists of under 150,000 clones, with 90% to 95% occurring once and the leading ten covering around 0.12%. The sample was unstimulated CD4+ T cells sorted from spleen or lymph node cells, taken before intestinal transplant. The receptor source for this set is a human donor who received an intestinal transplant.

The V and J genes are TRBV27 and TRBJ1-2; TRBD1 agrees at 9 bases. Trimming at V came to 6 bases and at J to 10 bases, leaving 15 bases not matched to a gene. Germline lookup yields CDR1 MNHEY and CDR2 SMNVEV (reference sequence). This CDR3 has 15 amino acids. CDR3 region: CASSRQGQGSRDYTF. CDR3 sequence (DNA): TGTGCCAGCAGCCGCCAGGGACAGGGATCCAGAGACTACACCTTC.

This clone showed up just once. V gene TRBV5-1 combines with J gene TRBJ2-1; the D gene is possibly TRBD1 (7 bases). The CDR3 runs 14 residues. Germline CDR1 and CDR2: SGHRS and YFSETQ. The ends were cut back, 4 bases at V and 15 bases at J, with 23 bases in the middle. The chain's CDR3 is CASSPQASRGESFF. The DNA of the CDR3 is TGCGCCAGCAGCCCCCAAGCAAGCAGGGGGGAGTCGTTCTTC.

In nucleotides, the CDR3 is TGTGCCAGCAGTAGACAGTTCACTGAAGCTTTCTTT. Protein sequence: CASSRQFTEAFF. V is TRBV6-1 and J is TRBJ1-1; possible D gene TRBD1, 5 bases. The ends were cut back, 5 bases at V and 4 bases at J, with 8 bases in the middle. The CDR3 sequence is 12 residues long. The germline gives CDR1 MNHNS, CDR2 SASEGT.